These 13 T cell receptor beta chains share one sample of origin, sequenced in a study of Tregs in tolerant kidney transplant recipients. Profiling relied on immunoSEQ multiplex PCR, and the TCRdb table lists in-frame clones only, not all of them. The table shows some 62,000 clones, with approximately 98% occurring only once. Source: Tregs from blood, taken before the transplant. The receptor set was obtained from a human donor who received a combined kidney and bone marrow transplant.

V usage is TRBV10-1 and J usage is TRBJ1-2; tentative D call: TRBD1 (5 bases). Per germline, CDR1 WNHNN and CDR2 SYGVQD (reference sequence). There are 14 residues in the CDR3. V lost 0 bases and J 4 bases, leaving 9 bases between the germline ends. CDR3 bases: TGCGCCAGCAGTGAGTCGACAGTTTTCTATGGCTACACCTTC. Its translation is CASSESTVFYGYTF.

This chain connects TRBV5-6 to TRBJ1-1; 11 bases fit TRBD1. V gave up 4 bases and J gave up 3 bases; unmatched junction bases: 8. Germline assignment: CDR1 SGHDT and CDR2 YYEEEE. CDR3 size: 16 residues. CDR3 in amino acids: CASSVDRGLPHTEAFF. The CDR3 bases are TGTGCCAGCAGCGTGGACAGGGGGCTCCCCCACACTGAAGCTTTCTTT.

The gene calls are TRBV5-1 and TRBJ2-2; 8 nucleotides match TRBD2. Looked up from germline, CDR1 is SGHRS and CDR2 is YFSETQ. CDR3 length: 15 amino acids. V lost 3 bases and J lost 6; bases outside the gene matches: 7. Here the CDR3 DNA reads TGCGCCAGCAGCTGGGGACTAGAACTCCCCGGGGAGCTGTTTTTT. It is translated as CASSWGLELPGELFF.

CDR3 residues: CASSLRHHTIYF. CDR3 DNA sequence: TGTGCCAGCAGTTTGAGGCACCACACCATATATTTT. The chain uses TRBV28 and TRBJ1-3; D remains ambiguous. V lost 3 bases and J lost 8, with 8 bases in between. CDR3 length: 12 amino acids. The germline gives CDR1 MDHEN, CDR2 SYDVKM.

This chain connects TRBV2 to TRBJ2-2; 16 bases map to TRBD2. V trimming: 6 bases; J trimming: 5 bases; junction bases outside the gene matches: 0. This CDR3 has 15 residues. Per germline, CDR1 SNHLY and CDR2 FYNNEI. CDR3 sequence (DNA): TGTGCCAGCAGGGGACTAGCGGGAGGGACCGGGGAGCTGTTTTTT. Translation gives CASRGLAGGTGELFF. Using reference TRBV2 and TRBJ2-2 for the parts outside the CDR3, the full variable domain is EPEVTQTPSHQVTQMGQEVILRCVPISNHLYFYWYRQILGQKVEFLVSFYNNEISEKSEIFDDQFSVERPDGSNFTLKIRSTKLEDSAMYFCASRGLAGGTGELFFGEGSRLTVL.

V usage is TRBV5-1 and J usage is TRBJ2-6; 7 nucleotides line up with TRBD1. This CDR3 has 17 residues. Germline V lookup: CDR1 SGHRS, CDR2 YFSETQ. After removal of 5 bases from V and 1 base from J, the junction contained 9 bases not matched to a gene. The CDR3 loop reads CASRWPGQHSGANVLTF. The CDR3, as DNA: TGCGCCAGCAGATGGCCGGGACAGCATTCTGGGGCCAACGTCCTGACTTTC.

The rearrangement joins TRBV19 to TRBJ2-5, with D tentatively TRBD2 (6 bases). V was clipped by 5 bases and J by 1 base, with 8 bases between them. This CDR3 has 13 residues. Germline CDR1 LNHDA, CDR2 SQIVND (reference sequence). CDR3 region: CASSWGVQETQYF. The CDR3 region has the DNA TGTGCCAGTAGTTGGGGGGTCCAAGAGACCCAGTACTTC.

J is TRBJ2-7 and V is TRBV20-1, with a tentative D call TRBD2 (6 bases). The CDR3 is 11 amino acids. CDR1 is DFQATT and CDR2 is SNEGSKA in the germline V gene (reference sequence). V was pared by 3 bases and J by 3 bases, with 6 bases between. The CDR3 DNA is TGCAGTGCTAGCGGGGGCTACGAGCAGTACTTC. Its protein is CSASGGYEQYF.

This clone has a single count. This sequence joins TRBV4-1 and TRBJ1-6; 7 bases agree with TRBD1. The germline CDR1 and CDR2 sequences are MGHRA and YSYEKL. V was pared by 1 base and J by 0 bases, with 9 bases of the junction left unmatched. The CDR3 runs to 19 residues. The CDR3 reads CASSQGVQTGSSYNSPLHF. In DNA form, the CDR3 reads TGCGCCAGCAGCCAAGGGGTTCAGACAGGGAGCTCCTATAATTCACCCCTCCACTTT.

This clone was seen a single time. The chain employs TRBV18 and TRBJ2-2; D is possibly TRBD2 (6 bases). Germline V CDR1 and CDR2: KGHSH, LQKENI. The CDR3 runs to 14 residues. V lost 2 bases and J lost 9, with 13 bases in between. CDR3 residues: CASSPGGEFRELFF. In nucleotides, the CDR3 is TGTGCCAGCTCACCAGGAGGGGAATTCCGGGAGCTGTTTTTT. The whole variable domain, filled in from reference TRBV18 and TRBJ2-2, reads NAGVMQNPRHLVRRRGQEARLRCSPMKGHSHVYWYRQLPEEGLKFMVYLQKENIIDESGMPKERFSAEFPKEGPSILRIQQVVRGDSAAYFCASSPGGEFRELFFGEGSRLTVL.

CDR3 in amino acids: CSATTSGGAGIRDTGELFF. CDR3 DNA sequence: TGCAGCGCCACGACTAGCGGGGGTGCAGGTATTAGGGACACCGGGGAGCTGTTTTTT. This chain connects TRBV29-1 to TRBJ2-2; TRBD2 agrees at 12 bases. The CDR3 length is 19 residues. The V gene end was trimmed by 7 bases and the J gene end by 3 bases; junction bases not matched to a gene: 18. From germline, CDR1 is SQVTM and CDR2 ANQGSEA.

CDR3 nucleotide sequence: TGTGCCAGCGGTCCTGCCTCACACAGGGGAGATACGCAGTATTTT. Translated, it gives CASGPASHRGDTQYF. This chain links TRBV28 with TRBJ2-3, with TRBD1 matching 7 bases. The CDR3 length is 15 residues. Per germline, CDR1 MDHEN and CDR2 SYDVKM. V was clipped by 8 bases and J by 5 bases; unmatched bases: 13.

The chain combines TRBV5-8 with TRBJ2-7, with D possibly TRBD1 on 6 matching bases. Germline lookup yields CDR1 SGHTS and CDR2 YDEGEE. The CDR3 is 17 amino acids. V was clipped by 4 bases and J by 4 bases, with 24 bases between them. The CDR3 spells CASSPGQKAPWGYEQYF. The CDR3 coding sequence is TGTGCCAGCAGCCCGGGACAAAAAGCACCTTGGGGGTACGAGCAGTACTTC.